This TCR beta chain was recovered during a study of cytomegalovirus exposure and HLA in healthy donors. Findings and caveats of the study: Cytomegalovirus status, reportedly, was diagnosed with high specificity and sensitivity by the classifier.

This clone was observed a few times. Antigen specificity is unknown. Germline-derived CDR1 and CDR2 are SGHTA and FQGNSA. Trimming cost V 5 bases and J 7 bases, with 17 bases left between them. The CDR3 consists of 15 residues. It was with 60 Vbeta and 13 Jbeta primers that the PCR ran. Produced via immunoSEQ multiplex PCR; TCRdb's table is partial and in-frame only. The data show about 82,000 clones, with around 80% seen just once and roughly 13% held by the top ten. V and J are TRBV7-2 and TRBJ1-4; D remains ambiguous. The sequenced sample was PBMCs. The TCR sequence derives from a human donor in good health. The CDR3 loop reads CASSQRSKLGEKLFF. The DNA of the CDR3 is TGTGCCAGCAGCCAACGGAGCAAACTAGGTGAAAAACTGTTTTTT.